Presented here are 18 T cell receptor beta chains from one specimen sequenced in a study of T cell responses to AZD1222 COVID-19 vaccine. Sequencing used immunoSEQ multiplex PCR; TCRdb keeps in-frame clones, though not all of them. Here the sample spans some 140,000 clones, around 92% being singletons. The sequencing here drew on peripheral blood, taken on day 0 of AZD1222 vaccination. The source of these receptors is an adult in good health.

The CDR3 spells CASSPSGGESGELFF. CDR3 nucleotide sequence: TGTGCCAGCAGTCCCAGCGGGGGGGAATCCGGGGAGCTGTTTTTT. V usage is TRBV6-4 and J usage is TRBJ2-2, with 10 bases aligning to TRBD2. The CDR3 is made up of 15 amino acids. Germline lookup yields CDR1 MRHNA and CDR2 SNTAGT. With V trimmed by 5 bases and J by 6 bases, 6 bases remained unmatched.

This chain links TRBV2 with TRBJ1-6; D unclear. The V gene lost 7 bases and the J gene lost 9 bases, with 13 bases spanning the gap. This CDR3 comprises 13 residues. Per the germline V gene, CDR1 is SNHLY and CDR2 is FYNNEI. CDR3 DNA: TGTGCCAGCAACCCCGTCCGGGGTTCACCCCTCCACTTT. Protein sequence: CASNPVRGSPLHF. The complete variable domain, with remaining parts taken from reference TRBV2 and TRBJ1-6, reads EPEVTQTPSHQVTQMGQEVILRCVPISNHLYFYWYRQILGQKVEFLVSFYNNEISEKSEIFDDQFSVERPDGSNFTLKIRSTKLEDSAMYFCASNPVRGSPLHFGNGTRLTVT.

This clone appeared a single time. V is TRBV3-1 (or the pseudogene TRBV3-2) and J is TRBJ2-7; 8 nucleotides match TRBD2. The V segment lost 1 base and the J segment 5 bases; nucleotides outside the gene matches: 4. Germline V lookup: CDR1 LGHDT, CDR2 YNNKEL (reference sequence). This CDR3 has 14 amino acids. The CDR3 protein is CASSQATSGDEQYF. The CDR3 DNA reads TGTGCCAGCAGCCAAGCCACTAGCGGTGACGAGCAGTACTTC.

The chain employs TRBV29-1 and TRBJ2-7; D gene unclear. Germline CDR1 SQVTM, CDR2 ANQGSEA. The CDR3 length is 14 residues. V was pared by 2 bases and J by 9 bases, with 20 bases between. This CDR3 reads CSVESSRSRQGQYF. The CDR3 region has the DNA TGCAGCGTTGAAAGTTCCCGTTCCCGTCAAGGGCAGTACTTC.

The chain joins TRBV5-1 to TRBJ2-1; perhaps TRBD1 as D (6 bases). V lost 6 bases and J 9 bases, leaving 19 bases between the germline ends. CDR3 length: 14 residues. Per germline, CDR1 SGHRS and CDR2 YFSETQ. Here the CDR3 reads CASTLEGHSGEQFF. In DNA, the CDR3 is TGCGCCAGCACTCTCGAGGGACATTCGGGTGAGCAGTTCTTC.

CDR3 protein: CASSLHRASYNEQFF. The DNA for the CDR3 is TGTGCCAGCAGTTTACATAGGGCTAGCTACAATGAGCAGTTCTTC. The V gene is TRBV27, the J gene TRBJ2-1; D uncertain. CDR3 length equals 15 residues. The germline V gene encodes CDR1 MNHEY and CDR2 SMNVEV (reference sequence). Deletions cut 2 bases from V and 3 bases from J, with 11 bases between.

The CDR3 loop reads CASSLMGGGNYGYTF. The CDR3 DNA reads as TGTGCCAGCAGCTTAATGGGAGGGGGAAACTATGGCTACACCTTC. The gene calls are TRBV7-2 and TRBJ1-2; the D gene is possibly TRBD1 (6 bases). Trimming cost V 2 bases and J 2 bases, with 12 bases left between them. The CDR3 covers 15 residues. From germline, CDR1 is SGHTA and CDR2 FQGNSA. Together with reference TRBV7-2 and TRBJ1-2, the CDR3 gives the full variable domain: GAGVSQSPSNKVTEKGKDVELRCDPISGHTALYWYRQSLGQGLEFLIYFQGNSAPDKSGLPSDRFSAERTGGSVSTLTIQRTQQEDSAVYLCASSLMGGGNYGYTFGSGTRLTVV.

The chain combines TRBV5-4 with TRBJ2-2, with 8 bases aligning to TRBD1. Germline assignment: CDR1 SGHNT and CDR2 YYREEE (reference sequence). The CDR3 runs 15 residues. The V and J ends lost 3 bases and 4 bases, in that order; junction bases with no gene match: 5. CDR3 nucleotide sequence: TGTGCCAGCAGCTCAAGGACAGGGATCACCGGGGAGCTGTTTTTT. This gives the protein CASSSRTGITGELFF.

V and J are TRBV5-1 and TRBJ2-3, with 8 bases that match TRBD2. The CDR3 has 15 residues. V lost 5 bases and J lost 0; bases outside the gene matches: 5. From germline, CDR1 is SGHRS and CDR2 YFSETQ. The chain's CDR3 is CASRVLAASTDTQYF. The CDR3 nucleotides read TGCGCCAGCAGAGTACTAGCGGCCAGCACAGATACGCAGTATTTT.

The V gene is TRBV9, the J gene TRBJ1-1, with D uncertain. The germline V and J ends were trimmed by 0 bases and 11 bases, with 11 bases remaining between them. The CDR3 has 12 residues. The germline gives CDR1 SGDLS, CDR2 YYNGEE. CDR3 in amino acids: CASSVVGGTAFF. CDR3 DNA sequence: TGTGCCAGCAGCGTAGTGGGAGGAACGGCTTTCTTT.

CDR3 residues: CSVDIVPNEQFF. CDR3 sequence (DNA): TGCAGCGTTGACATAGTGCCGAATGAGCAGTTCTTC. The chain recombines TRBV29-1 with TRBJ2-1; D gene uncertain. Germline CDR1 and CDR2: SQVTM and ANQGSEA. The CDR3 is 12 amino acids. Trimming left V 3 bases short and J 7 bases short, with 10 bases between.

The chain employs TRBV10-3 and TRBJ1-1; D might be TRBD1 (5 bases). Trimming left V 6 bases short and J 4 bases short, with 9 bases between. CDR3 size: 12 residues. The V gene's germline CDR1 is ENHRY and CDR2 SYGVKD. The CDR3 sequence: CAISREGTEAFF. The CDR3, as DNA: TGTGCCATCAGCAGGGAAGGCACTGAAGCTTTCTTT.

This clone was counted once. The chain has TRBV11-1 and TRBJ2-7; 8 bases are shared with TRBD1. Germline values: CDR1 SGHAT, CDR2 FQDESV (reference sequence). The V and J ends lost 3 bases and 3 bases, in that order; junction bases with no gene match: 7. The CDR3 runs to 15 residues. CDR3: CASSLWGQARYEQYF. Written as DNA, the CDR3 is TGTGCCAGCAGCTTGTGGGGACAGGCGCGCTACGAGCAGTACTTC.

In DNA form, the CDR3 reads TGTGCCAGCAGTTACGGCGGGTCGAGCACTGAAGCTTTCTTT. The encoded protein is CASSYGGSSTEAFF. This sequence joins TRBV6-5 and TRBJ1-1; D not resolved. The CDR3 totals 14 residues. The V and J ends lost 2 bases and 4 bases respectively, with 11 bases between them. CDR1 and CDR2 (germline): MNHEY, SVGAGI.

The rearrangement links TRBV13 to TRBJ2-3, with 7 bases identical to TRBD2. Germline CDR1 reads PRHDT; CDR2 reads FYEKMQ (reference sequence). This CDR3 contains 16 residues. The junction had 7 bases not matched to a gene; V was cut back by 2 bases and J by 2 bases. CDR3 sequence (DNA): TGTGCCAGCAGCTTAAGCGCGGGGGACCTCACAGATACGCAGTATTTT. Amino acid sequence: CASSLSAGDLTDTQYF.

In this sample, this clone turned up a few times. The rearrangement uses TRBV2 and TRBJ2-7; D remains unclear. CDR3 length equals 15 residues. In germline, CDR1 is SNHLY, CDR2 FYNNEI. V gave up 7 bases and J gave up 2 bases, with 18 bases separating them. In nucleotides, the CDR3 is TGTGCCAGCAAGACCGGGCCCTCAAACCCCTACGAGCAGTACTTC. Translated: CASKTGPSNPYEQYF.

The CDR3 sequence is CASSEAGVRTDTQYF. CDR3 DNA sequence: TGTGCCAGCAGTGAAGCGGGGGTCCGGACAGATACGCAGTATTTT. This chain joins TRBV2 and TRBJ2-3, with D possibly being TRBD1 or TRBD2 (5 bases each). The CDR3 spans 15 residues. The germline V gene encodes CDR1 SNHLY and CDR2 FYNNEI. V lost 0 bases and J lost 3, with 10 bases in between.

This clone was detected only once. This rearrangement joins TRBV15 to TRBJ1-6, with a possible D match to TRBD1 (6 bases). The length of the CDR3 is 12 residues. Per the germline V gene, CDR1 is LNHNV and CDR2 is YYDKDF (reference sequence). V lost 1 base, J lost 15 bases, and 10 bases lay in between. As DNA, the CDR3 is TGTGCCACCAGCAGAGTTCAGGGGTACCTCCACTTT. Translated: CATSRVQGYLHF.